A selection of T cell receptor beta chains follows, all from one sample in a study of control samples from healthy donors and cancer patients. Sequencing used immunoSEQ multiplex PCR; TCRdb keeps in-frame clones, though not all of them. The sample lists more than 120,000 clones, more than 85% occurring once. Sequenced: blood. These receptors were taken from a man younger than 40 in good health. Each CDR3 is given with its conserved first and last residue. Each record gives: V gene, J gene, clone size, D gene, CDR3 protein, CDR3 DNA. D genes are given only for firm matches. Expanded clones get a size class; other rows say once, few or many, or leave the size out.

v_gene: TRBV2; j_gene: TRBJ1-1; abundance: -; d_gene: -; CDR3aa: CASVQQSNTEAFF; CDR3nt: TGTGCCAGCGTCCAACAGTCGAACACTGAAGCTTTCTTT
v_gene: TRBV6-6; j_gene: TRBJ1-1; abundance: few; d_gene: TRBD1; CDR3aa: CASSRQGNTEAFF; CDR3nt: TGTGCCAGCAGTCGACAGGGGAACACTGAAGCTTTCTTT
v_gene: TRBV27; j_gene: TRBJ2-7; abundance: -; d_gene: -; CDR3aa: CASSPGTASYEQYF; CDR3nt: TGTGCCAGCAGCCCCGGGACTGCATCCTACGAGCAGTACTTC
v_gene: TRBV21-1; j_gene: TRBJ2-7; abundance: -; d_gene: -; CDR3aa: CASSKARGRTTYEQYF; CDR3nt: TGTGCCAGCAGCAAAGCGAGGGGGCGGACCACCTACGAGCAGTACTTC
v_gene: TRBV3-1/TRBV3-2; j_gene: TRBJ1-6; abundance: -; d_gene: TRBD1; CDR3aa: CASSRTGQFSPLHF; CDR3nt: TGTGCCAGCAGCCGGACAGGGCAGTTTTCACCCCTCCACTTT
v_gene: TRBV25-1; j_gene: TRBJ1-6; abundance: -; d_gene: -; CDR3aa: CASSEGGRNSPLHF; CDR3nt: TGTGCCAGCAGTGAGGGGGGCCGTAATTCACCCCTCCACTTT
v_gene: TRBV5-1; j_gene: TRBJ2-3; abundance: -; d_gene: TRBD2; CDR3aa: CASSLETSGGADTQYF; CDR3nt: TGCGCCAGCAGCTTGGAAACTAGCGGGGGGGCAGATACGCAGTATTTT
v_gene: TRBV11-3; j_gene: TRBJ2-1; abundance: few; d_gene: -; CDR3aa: CASSLGQGYGNNEQFF; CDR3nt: TGTGCCAGCAGCTTAGGCCAGGGTTACGGAAACAATGAGCAGTTCTTC
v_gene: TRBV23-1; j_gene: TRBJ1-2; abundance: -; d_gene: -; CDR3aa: CASSQSSFPNYGYTF; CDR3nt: TGCGCCAGCAGCCAGTCCTCCTTCCCTAACTATGGCTACACCTTC
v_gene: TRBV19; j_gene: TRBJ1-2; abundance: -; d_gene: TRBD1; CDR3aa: CASSSGGYGYTF; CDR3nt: TGTGCCAGTAGCTCAGGGGGCTATGGCTACACCTTC
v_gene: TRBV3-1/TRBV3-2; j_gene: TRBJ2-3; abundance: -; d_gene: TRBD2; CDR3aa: CASSRRRSGGTDTQYF; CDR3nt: TGTGCCAGCAGCCGGAGACGTAGCGGGGGGACAGATACGCAGTATTTT
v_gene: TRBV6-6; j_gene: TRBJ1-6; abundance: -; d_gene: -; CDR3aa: CASSYSPDTNSPLHF; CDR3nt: TGTGCCAGCAGTTACTCGCCGGATACAAATTCACCCCTCCACTTT
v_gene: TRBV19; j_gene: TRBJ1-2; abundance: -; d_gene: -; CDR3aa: CASSPGNYGYTF; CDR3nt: TGTGCCAGTAGTCCGGGGAACTATGGCTACACCTTC
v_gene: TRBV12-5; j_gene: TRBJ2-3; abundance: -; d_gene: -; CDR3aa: CASAPGGNTDTQYF; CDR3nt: TGTGCTAGTGCCCCCGGGGGAAACACAGATACGCAGTATTTT
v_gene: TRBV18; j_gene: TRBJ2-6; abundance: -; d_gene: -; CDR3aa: CASSLMTGSGGPGANVLTF; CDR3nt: TGTGCCAGCTCACTTATGACGGGCAGCGGTGGGCCTGGGGCCAACGTCCTGACTTTC
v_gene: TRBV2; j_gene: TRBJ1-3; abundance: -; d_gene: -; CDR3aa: CASSEGVRGYSGNTIYF; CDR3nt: TGTGCCAGCAGTGAAGGGGTGAGGGGATACTCTGGAAACACCATATATTTT
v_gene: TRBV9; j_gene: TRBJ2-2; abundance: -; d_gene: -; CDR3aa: CASSPQQGYTGELFF; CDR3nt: TGTGCCAGCAGCCCTCAACAGGGATACACCGGGGAGCTGTTTTTT
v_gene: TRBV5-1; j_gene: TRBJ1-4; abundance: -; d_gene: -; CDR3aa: CASSPSGLSTNEKLFF; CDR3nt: TGCGCCAGCAGCCCCTCGGGGCTCTCAACTAATGAAAAACTGTTTTTT
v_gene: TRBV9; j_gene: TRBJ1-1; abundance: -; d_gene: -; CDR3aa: CASSATGRTEAFF; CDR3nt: TGTGCCAGCAGCGCTACCGGAAGGACTGAAGCTTTCTTT
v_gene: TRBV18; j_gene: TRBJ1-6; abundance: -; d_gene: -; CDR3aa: CASSPGSSPLHF; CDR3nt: TGTGCCAGCTCACCGGGAAGTTCACCCCTCCACTTT
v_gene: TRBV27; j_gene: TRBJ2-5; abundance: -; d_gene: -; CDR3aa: CASSFGGAQETQYF; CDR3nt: TGTGCCAGCAGTTTTGGGGGGGCACAAGAGACCCAGTACTTC
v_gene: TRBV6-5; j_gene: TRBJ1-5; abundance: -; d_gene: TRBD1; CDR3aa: CASRGGDRYQPQHF; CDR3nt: TGTGCCAGCAGGGGGGGGGACAGATATCAGCCCCAGCATTTT
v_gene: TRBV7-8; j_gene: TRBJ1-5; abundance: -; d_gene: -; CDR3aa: CASSLAVGDNQPQHF; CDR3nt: TGTGCCAGCAGCTTAGCCGTCGGGGACAATCAGCCCCAGCATTTT